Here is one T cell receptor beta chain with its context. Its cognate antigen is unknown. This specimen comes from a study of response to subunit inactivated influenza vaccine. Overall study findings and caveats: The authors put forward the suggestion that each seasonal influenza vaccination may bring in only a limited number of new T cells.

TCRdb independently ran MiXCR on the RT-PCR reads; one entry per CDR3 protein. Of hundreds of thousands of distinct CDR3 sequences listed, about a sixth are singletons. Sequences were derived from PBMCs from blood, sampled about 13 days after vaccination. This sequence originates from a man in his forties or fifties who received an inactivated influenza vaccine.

This chain's CDR3 is CASSQELAGSLTDTQYF. In nucleotides, the CDR3 is TGTGCCAGCAGCCAAGAACTAGCGGGGAGCCTCACAGATACGCAGTATTTT. V is TRBV4-2 and J is TRBJ2-3; 10 bases are a match to TRBD2. Germline CDR1 reads LGHNA; CDR2 reads YNFKEQ. The V segment lost 0 bases and the J segment 2 bases; nucleotides outside the gene matches: 5. The CDR3 is made up of 17 amino acids.